This TCR beta chain was observed in a study of blood T cell repertoires in COVID-19. Turning to the study itself: From T cells, B-cell-depleted T cells, or PBMCs came the material, which was cDNA or gDNA.

The protocol was immunoSEQ multiplex PCR, while the TCRdb copy is restricted to in-frame clones and leaves out a portion. This table has about 220,000 clones, 65% to 90% appearing once. V lost 3 bases and J lost 1, with 9 bases in between. Germline values: CDR1 SEHNR, CDR2 FQNEAQ (reference sequence). The CDR3 length is 14 residues. The sample comprised peripheral blood. The clonotype comes from a human donor in a cohort sampled during active COVID-19. The chain joins TRBV7-9 to TRBJ1-1; no definite D call. The CDR3 sequence: CASSFPAGNTEAFF. CDR3 bases: TGTGCCAGCAGCTTTCCGGCGGGGAACACTGAAGCTTTCTTT.